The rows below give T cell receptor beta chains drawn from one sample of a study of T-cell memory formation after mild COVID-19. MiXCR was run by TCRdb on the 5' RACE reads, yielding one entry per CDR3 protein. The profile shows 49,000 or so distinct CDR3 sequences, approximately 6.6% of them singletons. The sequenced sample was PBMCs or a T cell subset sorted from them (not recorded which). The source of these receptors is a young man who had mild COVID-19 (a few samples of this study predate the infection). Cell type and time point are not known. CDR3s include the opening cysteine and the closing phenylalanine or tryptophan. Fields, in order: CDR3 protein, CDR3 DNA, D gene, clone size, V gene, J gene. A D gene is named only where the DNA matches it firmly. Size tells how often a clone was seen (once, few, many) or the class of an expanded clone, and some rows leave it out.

cdr3_aa: CASSPGISRYGYTF
cdr3_nt: TGTGCCAGCAGCCCCGGGATATCTCGCTATGGCTACACCTTC
d_call: -
clone_size: -
v_call: TRBV7-9
j_call: TRBJ1-2

cdr3_aa: CASTLLAGVSDTQYF
cdr3_nt: TGTGCCAGCACCCTTCTAGCGGGGGTTTCCGATACGCAGTATTTT
d_call: TRBD2
clone_size: few
v_call: TRBV2
j_call: TRBJ2-3

cdr3_aa: CASSPTGLPKAQHF
cdr3_nt: TGTGCCAGCAGCCCAACGGGACTCCCCAAAGCCCAGCATTTT
d_call: -
clone_size: -
v_call: TRBV3-1
j_call: TRBJ1-5

cdr3_aa: CSASQGQPTEAFF
cdr3_nt: TGCAGTGCTAGCCAGGGACAGCCGACTGAAGCTTTCTTT
d_call: TRBD1
clone_size: -
v_call: TRBV20-1
j_call: TRBJ1-1

cdr3_aa: CATSIDGAGNSPLHF
cdr3_nt: TGTGCCACCAGCATAGATGGGGCGGGCAATTCACCCCTCCACTTT
d_call: -
clone_size: -
v_call: TRBV15
j_call: TRBJ1-6

cdr3_aa: CASSFLAGSIQYF
cdr3_nt: TGTGCCAGCAGTTTTCTCGCAGGATCCATTCAGTACTTC
d_call: -
clone_size: -
v_call: TRBV28
j_call: TRBJ2-4

cdr3_aa: CASSSQGTDTQYF
cdr3_nt: TGTGCCAGCAGCTCCCAGGGGACAGATACGCAGTATTTT
d_call: -
clone_size: -
v_call: TRBV7-2
j_call: TRBJ2-3

cdr3_aa: CASRVNIRQPQHF
cdr3_nt: TGTGCCAGCAGGGTAAATATACGCCAGCCCCAGCATTTT
d_call: -
clone_size: many
v_call: TRBV6-5
j_call: TRBJ1-5

cdr3_aa: CASSQERRAREQYF
cdr3_nt: TGCGCCAGCAGCCAAGAACGCCGGGCTCGGGAGCAGTACTTC
d_call: -
clone_size: -
v_call: TRBV4-3
j_call: TRBJ2-7

cdr3_aa: CASSARGRGQPQHF
cdr3_nt: TGTGCCAGCAGCGCTAGAGGCAGAGGTCAGCCCCAGCATTTT
d_call: -
clone_size: few
v_call: TRBV7-2
j_call: TRBJ1-5

cdr3_aa: CASSYPPSGGLSTDTQYF
cdr3_nt: TGTGCCAGCAGTTATCCACCTAGCGGGGGCCTCAGCACAGATACGCAGTATTTT
d_call: TRBD2
clone_size: few
v_call: TRBV28
j_call: TRBJ2-3

cdr3_aa: CASSYSIGGPEQFF
cdr3_nt: TGTGCCAGCAGTTACTCGATAGGTGGCCCTGAGCAGTTCTTC
d_call: -
clone_size: few
v_call: TRBV6-2/TRBV6-3
j_call: TRBJ2-1

cdr3_aa: CASSPRRGYNEQFF
cdr3_nt: TGTGCCAGCAGTCCAAGAAGGGGGTACAATGAGCAGTTCTTC
d_call: -
clone_size: many
v_call: TRBV7-9
j_call: TRBJ2-1

cdr3_aa: CASIPDSTDTQYF
cdr3_nt: TGTGCCAGCATCCCCGATTCGACAGATACGCAGTATTTT
d_call: -
clone_size: many
v_call: TRBV7-9
j_call: TRBJ2-3

cdr3_aa: CSAGTGTSGVTDTQYF
cdr3_nt: TGCAGTGCTGGCACCGGGACTAGCGGGGTCACAGATACGCAGTATTTT
d_call: TRBD2
clone_size: many
v_call: TRBV20-1
j_call: TRBJ2-3

cdr3_aa: CASSLAGGYGAQETQYF
cdr3_nt: TGCGCCAGCAGCTTGGCGGGGGGATATGGGGCCCAGGAGACCCAGTACTTC
d_call: TRBD2
clone_size: many
v_call: TRBV5-1
j_call: TRBJ2-5

cdr3_aa: CASAAPGGYYNEQFF
cdr3_nt: TGTGCCAGCGCCGCCCCAGGGGGGTACTACAATGAGCAGTTCTTC
d_call: -
clone_size: -
v_call: TRBV25-1
j_call: TRBJ2-1

cdr3_aa: CSARAGTLVGELFF
cdr3_nt: TGCAGTGCTAGAGCCGGGACCCTAGTTGGGGAGCTGTTTTTT
d_call: -
clone_size: many
v_call: TRBV20-1
j_call: TRBJ2-2

cdr3_aa: CASSQDRRGGSYNEQFF
cdr3_nt: TGCGCCAGCAGCCAAGATAGACGAGGCGGCTCCTACAATGAGCAGTTCTTC
d_call: -
clone_size: many
v_call: TRBV4-3
j_call: TRBJ2-1

cdr3_aa: CANTYGAANTGELFF
cdr3_nt: TGTGCCAACACCTACGGCGCAGCGAACACCGGGGAGCTGTTTTTT
d_call: -
clone_size: many
v_call: TRBV7-9
j_call: TRBJ2-2

cdr3_aa: CASRERETTDTQYF
cdr3_nt: TGTGCCAGCCGAGAGAGAGAGACGACAGATACGCAGTATTTT
d_call: -
clone_size: -
v_call: TRBV2
j_call: TRBJ2-3

cdr3_aa: CASSSVYNEQFF
cdr3_nt: TGTGCCAGCAGTTCCGTTTACAATGAGCAGTTCTTC
d_call: -
clone_size: many
v_call: TRBV12-3/TRBV12-4
j_call: TRBJ2-1

cdr3_aa: CASSSQGARTDTQYF
cdr3_nt: TGTGCCAGCAGCTCTCAGGGGGCTCGCACAGATACGCAGTATTTT
d_call: TRBD1
clone_size: many
v_call: TRBV7-3
j_call: TRBJ2-3

cdr3_aa: CASSRTQDRGYGYTF
cdr3_nt: TGTGCCAGCAGCCGAACCCAAGACAGGGGTTATGGCTACACCTTC
d_call: TRBD1
clone_size: -
v_call: TRBV9
j_call: TRBJ1-2

cdr3_aa: CATSREAGGLGGTDTQYF
cdr3_nt: TGTGCCACCAGCAGAGAGGCAGGGGGCTTAGGAGGCACAGATACGCAGTATTTT
d_call: TRBD1
clone_size: many
v_call: TRBV15
j_call: TRBJ2-3

cdr3_aa: CASSHLNDRGRGAFF
cdr3_nt: TGCGCCAGCAGCCATTTAAATGACAGGGGGCGAGGAGCTTTCTTT
d_call: TRBD1
clone_size: few
v_call: TRBV4-1
j_call: TRBJ1-1

cdr3_aa: CASSSPPSPGSIYGYTF
cdr3_nt: TGTGCCAGCAGCTCTCCGCCTTCACCCGGATCTATCTATGGCTACACCTTC
d_call: -
clone_size: -
v_call: TRBV5-8
j_call: TRBJ1-2

cdr3_aa: CASNPFPTLSGANVLTF
cdr3_nt: TGTGCCAGCAACCCCTTCCCAACCCTCTCTGGGGCCAACGTCCTGACTTTC
d_call: -
clone_size: few
v_call: TRBV6-5
j_call: TRBJ2-6

cdr3_aa: CASSLISGGAQIQETQYF
cdr3_nt: TGTGCCAGCAGCTTAATTAGCGGGGGAGCCCAAATCCAAGAGACCCAGTACTTC
d_call: TRBD2
clone_size: many
v_call: TRBV7-2
j_call: TRBJ2-5

cdr3_aa: CASSKVGSGGALGHNEQFF
cdr3_nt: TGTGCCAGCAGCAAAGTAGGTAGCGGGGGGGCGCTCGGGCACAATGAGCAGTTCTTC
d_call: -
clone_size: -
v_call: TRBV21-1
j_call: TRBJ2-1

cdr3_aa: CAISEYSQQFF
cdr3_nt: TGTGCCATCAGTGAATATAGCCAGCAGTTCTTC
d_call: -
clone_size: few
v_call: TRBV10-3
j_call: TRBJ2-1

cdr3_aa: CASSKKMMNTEAFF
cdr3_nt: TGTGCCAGCAGCAAAAAGATGATGAACACTGAAGCTTTCTTT
d_call: -
clone_size: -
v_call: TRBV21-1
j_call: TRBJ1-1

cdr3_aa: CASRGQSYNEQFF
cdr3_nt: TGTGCCAGCAGGGGACAGTCATACAATGAGCAGTTCTTC
d_call: TRBD1
clone_size: -
v_call: TRBV6-5
j_call: TRBJ2-1

cdr3_aa: CASSFLSIDGYTF
cdr3_nt: TGTGCCAGCAGTTTTCTATCAATCGATGGCTACACCTTC
d_call: -
clone_size: -
v_call: TRBV28
j_call: TRBJ1-2

cdr3_aa: CASTLRAGASTDTQYF
cdr3_nt: TGTGCCAGCACTCTAAGGGCGGGGGCTAGCACAGATACGCAGTATTTT
d_call: -
clone_size: -
v_call: TRBV27
j_call: TRBJ2-3

cdr3_aa: CASSDPGYRVGELFF
cdr3_nt: TGTGCCAGCAGTGACCCGGGATACAGGGTCGGGGAGCTGTTTTTT
d_call: -
clone_size: few
v_call: TRBV25-1
j_call: TRBJ2-2

cdr3_aa: CASSLGAGGRTDTQYF
cdr3_nt: TGTGCCAGCAGCTTAGGGGCGGGGGGGCGAACAGATACGCAGTATTTT
d_call: TRBD2
clone_size: -
v_call: TRBV7-2
j_call: TRBJ2-3

cdr3_aa: CASTIGWGGEETQYF
cdr3_nt: TGTGCCAGCACCATTGGCTGGGGGGGGGAAGAGACCCAGTACTTC
d_call: TRBD2
clone_size: -
v_call: TRBV11-2
j_call: TRBJ2-5

cdr3_aa: CASSLRTSANTGELFF
cdr3_nt: TGTGCCAGCAGCCTACGGACTAGCGCTAACACCGGGGAGCTGTTTTTT
d_call: TRBD2
clone_size: many
v_call: TRBV7-2
j_call: TRBJ2-2

cdr3_aa: CASSLGNNQPQHF
cdr3_nt: TGTGCCAGCAGCTTAGGGAATAATCAGCCCCAGCATTTT
d_call: -
clone_size: few
v_call: TRBV7-6
j_call: TRBJ1-5